A single TCR beta chain is shown here with its context. Source study methods: It was from reference gene primer amplification that nucleated cell counts were estimated. Using immunoSEQ multiplex PCR, the repertoire was profiled, and TCRdb retains in-frame clones only, with some absent. V, J and clone size were drawn from that table, and D and trimming were deduced from the DNA. The top ten clones hold more than 9% of a sample with just under 30,000 clones, 80% to 90% of them seen once. The sample originates from a study of blood T cell repertoires in COVID-19. Whole-study context: The origin of the acute and convalescent COVID-19 samples was the United States, Italy and Spain. In each case, the material was cDNA or gDNA derived from T cells, B-cell-depleted T cells, or PBMCs.

CDR3 length: 14 residues. V shed 1 base and J shed 4 bases, with 8 bases lying between them. Germline lookup yields CDR1 LGHDT and CDR2 YNNKEL (reference sequence). This receptor was identified in a human donor in a cohort sampled during active COVID-19. The chain carries TRBV3-1 (or the pseudogene TRBV3-2) and TRBJ1-3; no clear D. The sample comprised peripheral blood. The CDR3 loop is CASSQGSGGNTIYF. CDR3 sequence (DNA): TGTGCCAGCAGCCAAGGATCGGGAGGAAACACCATATATTTT.